This is a list of T cell receptor beta chains from one sample in a study of CD8+ T cells in alopecia areata. Method: immunoSEQ multiplex PCR; TCRdb's copy keeps in-frame clones and lacks some. The sample has 150,000 or so clones; under 60% are singletons. Specimen: CD4+ T cells sorted from blood, collected at week 0. Receptors were obtained from a human donor with alopecia areata. The CDR3 runs from the conserved cysteine through the conserved F or W. A D gene is named only where the DNA matches it firmly. The size of a clone is reported for some rows only, either as once, few or many, or as a class for expanded clones.

- 12 TRBJ1-1 TRBV10-3 - TGTGCCATCAGTCAGGTCAACACTGAAGCTTTCTTT CAISQVNTEAFF
- 16 TRBJ1-5 TRBV7-2 - TGTGCCAGCAGCTTCATGACAGGAGGGAGCAATCAGCCCCAGCATTTT CASSFMTGGSNQPQHF
- 14 TRBJ2-1 TRBV11-2 - TGTGCCAGCAGCTTAAGGGGCGGCTACAATGAGCAGTTCTTC CASSLRGGYNEQFF
- 11 TRBJ2-3 TRBV30 few TGTGCCTGGAGTGTCCCAGATACGCAGTATTTT CAWSVPDTQYF
- 12 TRBJ1-1 TRBV30 - TGTGCCTGGAGTCGTAACGAGGGGCGGGCTTTCTTT CAWSRNEGRAFF
TRBD2 15 TRBJ2-1 TRBV7-2 - TGTGCCAGCAGCCTGACTAGCGGGGGGTACAATGAGCAGTTCTTC CASSLTSGGYNEQFF
TRBD2 17 TRBJ2-5 TRBV7-2 - TGTGCCAGCATCGTGCTCAGACTAGCGGGGGGACAAGAGACCCAGTACTTC CASIVLRLAGGQETQYF
TRBD1 12 TRBJ1-5 TRBV29-1 - TGCAGCGTAGGGGGACAGAATCAGCCCCAGCATTTT CSVGGQNQPQHF
TRBD1 13 TRBJ1-2 TRBV27 - TGTGCCAGCAGCCGGACAGGGGATTATGGCTACACCTTC CASSRTGDYGYTF
- 13 TRBJ2-3 TRBV7-8 few TGTGCCAGCAGCTTAGATTTAACAGATACGCAGTATTTT CASSLDLTDTQYF
TRBD1 14 TRBJ1-1 TRBV10-3 - TGTGCCATCAGAGGACAGGTCACGGGCACTGAAGCTTTCTTT CAIRGQVTGTEAFF
- 17 TRBJ1-5 TRBV2 - TGTGCCAGCAGTGGACCGGACGGGCTATATAGCAATCAGCCCCAGCATTTT CASSGPDGLYSNQPQHF
- 13 TRBJ1-1 TRBV5-1 - TGCGCCAGCAGCTTTTCCGGGAGCACTGAAGCTTTCTTT CASSFSGSTEAFF
- 13 TRBJ1-1 TRBV29-1 few TGCAGCGTTGGGCAGGGGACCGGCACTGAAGCTTTCTTT CSVGQGTGTEAFF
- 13 TRBJ1-2 TRBV30 - TGTGCCTGGAGCACACAGGGTACCTATGGCTACACCTTC CAWSTQGTYGYTF
- 12 TRBJ1-2 TRBV14 - TGTGCCAGCACTCAGAGCGGTAATGGCTACACCTTC CASTQSGNGYTF
- 16 TRBJ2-3 TRBV7-8 - TGTGCCAGCAGCTTAGCTGCCGGACTACAAACAGATACGCAGTATTTT CASSLAAGLQTDTQYF
- 17 TRBJ1-6 TRBV7-6 - TGTGCCAGCAGCCCTTTCGCCGACGGAGCCTATAATTCACCCCTCCACTTT CASSPFADGAYNSPLHF
TRBD2 17 TRBJ2-2 TRBV2 - TGTGCCAGCAGTCTACCCACTAGCGGGGGCCGATTGGGGGAGCTGTTTTTT CASSLPTSGGRLGELFF
- 12 TRBJ1-2 TRBV30 few TGTGCCTGGGGCCTGACAAGGAGCGACTACACCTTC CAWGLTRSDYTF
- 13 TRBJ2-1 TRBV7-9 - TGTGCCAGCAGCTTAGGTGAAGGGACCCCTATGTTCTTC CASSLGEGTPMFF
TRBD1 15 TRBJ1-2 TRBV30 - TGTGCCTGGAGTGTACGCGCAGGGGGGACCTATGGCTACACCTTC CAWSVRAGGTYGYTF
TRBD2 17 TRBJ2-5 TRBV4-1 few TGCGCCAGCAGCCAAGATTGGGGAACTAGCGGGGAAGAGACCCAGTACTTC CASSQDWGTSGEETQYF
- 12 TRBJ1-2 TRBV25-1 - TGTGCCAGCAGAGGGGGTGGCTATGGCTACACCTTC CASRGGGYGYTF
- 13 TRBJ1-2 TRBV29-1 - TGCAGCGTTGATTGGGCCAATTGGAATGGCTACACCTTC CSVDWANWNGYTF
TRBD1 15 TRBJ2-7 TRBV4-2 once TGTGCCAGCAGCAAAGGGACAGGGGGTCCCTACGAGCAGTACTTC CASSKGTGGPYEQYF
- 13 TRBJ2-1 TRBV29-1 - TGCAGCGCCTCGACCACAACCTACAATGAGCAGTTCTTC CSASTTTYNEQFF
- 10 TRBJ1-6 TRBV20-1 - TGCAGTGCCGGAGTTTCACCCCTCCACTTT CSAGVSPLHF
- 8 TRBJ1-2 TRBV29-1 few TGCAGCGTTGGTCGGGAAACCTTC CSVGRETF
- 14 TRBJ2-5 TRBV7-9 - TGTGCCAGCAGCTCGACTAGAGCCGCGGGGACCCAGTACTTC CASSSTRAAGTQYF
- 14 TRBJ1-5 TRBV2 - TGTGCCAGCAGTGAAGAGGTCGTTAATCAGCCCCAGCATTTT CASSEEVVNQPQHF
TRBD1 15 TRBJ1-1 TRBV5-1 - TGCGCCAGTTGGGGACAGGACACCCTGAACACTGAAGCTTTCTTT CASWGQDTLNTEAFF
TRBD1 15 TRBJ2-7 TRBV29-1 few TGCAGCGTAAAATCTCCGGGACAGATCGTGGGGGAGCAGTACTTC CSVKSPGQIVGEQYF
- 11 TRBJ1-2 TRBV29-1 - TGCAGCGGAGTGAACACTTATGGCTACACCTTC CSGVNTYGYTF
TRBD1 13 TRBJ2-1 TRBV29-1 once TGCAGCGTCGACAGAGGGGGCGCTGGTGAGCAGTTCTTC CSVDRGGAGEQFF
TRBD1 13 TRBJ2-5 TRBV6-6 once TGTGCCAGCAGGGGACAGGGGGGAGAGACCCAGTACTTC CASRGQGGETQYF
TRBD1 14 TRBJ1-1 TRBV30 - TGTGCCTGGACCAGACAGGGACCTAACACTGAAGCTTTCTTT CAWTRQGPNTEAFF
- 14 TRBJ1-4 TRBV7-9 - TGTGCCAGCAGCCGCCCCACGGACAATGAAAAACTGTTTTTT CASSRPTDNEKLFF
TRBD1 14 TRBJ1-1 TRBV25-1 - TGTGCCAGCAGTGAGACAGGGGGGAGCACTGAAGCTTTCTTT CASSETGGSTEAFF
- 14 TRBJ2-2 TRBV7-2 - TGTGCCAGCAGTTTGAATTGGGGCACCGGGGAGCTGTTTTTT CASSLNWGTGELFF